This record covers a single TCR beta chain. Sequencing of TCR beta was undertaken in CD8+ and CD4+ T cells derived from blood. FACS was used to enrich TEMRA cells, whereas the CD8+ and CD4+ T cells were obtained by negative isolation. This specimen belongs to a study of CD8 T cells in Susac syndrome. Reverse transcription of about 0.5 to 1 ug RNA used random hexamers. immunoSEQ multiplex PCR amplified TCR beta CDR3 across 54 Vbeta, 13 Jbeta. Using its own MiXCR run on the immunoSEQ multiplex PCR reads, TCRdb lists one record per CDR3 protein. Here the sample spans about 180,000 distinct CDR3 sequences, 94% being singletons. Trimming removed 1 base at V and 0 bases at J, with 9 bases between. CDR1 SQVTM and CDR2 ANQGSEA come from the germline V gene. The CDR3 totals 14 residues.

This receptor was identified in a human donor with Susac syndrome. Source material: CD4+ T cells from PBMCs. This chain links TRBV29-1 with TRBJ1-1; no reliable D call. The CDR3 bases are TGCAGCGTTGAAGCCCAGAGGATGAACACTGAAGCTTTCTTT. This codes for CSVEAQRMNTEAFF.